These 21 T cell receptor beta chains came from one sample sequenced in a study of blood T cells in healthy people across ages. Combining a sample-barcoded 5' primer with a J-beta primer mix, a second PCR ran for roughly 7 to 12 cycles. Each CDR3 protein is one row after TCRdb ran MiXCR on the 5' RACE reads. The top ten clones hold nearly 20% of a sample with around 790,000 distinct CDR3 sequences, 40% to 50% of them seen once. The sample taken for sequencing was blood. Receptor source: a man in his 60s in good health.

This chain connects TRBV20-1 to TRBJ2-4, with 9 bases aligning to TRBD1. The J call may be mistaken, given a closer DNA end match to TRBJ2-7. This CDR3 comprises 14 residues. Germline V gene lookup returns CDR1 DFQATT and CDR2 SNEGSKA (reference sequence). DNA for the CDR3: TGCAGTGCTAGGGAGCCGGGACAGGGCTACGAGCAGTACTTC. It yields the protein CSAREPGQGYEQYF.

J is TRBJ2-7 and V is TRBV18; possibly TRBD1 or TRBD2 for D (5 bases each). V gave up 4 bases and J gave up 3 bases, with 10 bases separating them. Germline V gives CDR1 KGHSH, CDR2 LQKENI. This CDR3 has 13 amino acids. For the CDR3, the DNA is TGTGCCAGCTCACGGGACGCCTACTACGAGCAGTACTTC. Translating gives CASSRDAYYEQYF.

This clonotype was found a few times. The gene calls are TRBV6-5 and TRBJ2-3; D is undetermined. From germline, CDR1 is MNHEY and CDR2 SVGAGI. V lost 0 bases to trimming and J lost 0 bases, with 7 bases between them. The CDR3 sequence is 15 residues long. In DNA form, the CDR3 reads TGTGCCAGCAGTTACTCCCATCCTAGCACAGATACGCAGTATTTT. It is translated as CASSYSHPSTDTQYF.

The V and J genes are TRBV29-1 and TRBJ2-1; 11 bases match TRBD2. The closer fit of TRBJ2-7 to the DNA end suggests the J call may be wrong. The CDR3 length is 15 residues. Per the germline V gene, CDR1 is SQVTM and CDR2 is ANQGSEA. The CDR3 nucleotides read TGCAGCGTTGGCCTAGCGGGGGGCTCCTACAATGAGCAGTACTTC. Translated: CSVGLAGGSYNEQYF.

This sequence joins TRBV7-2 and TRBJ2-5; no firm D call. The end of the DNA is better explained by TRBJ2-7, so the J call may be wrong. The germline gives CDR1 SGHTA, CDR2 FQGNSA. CDR3 size: 13 residues. The CDR3 bases are TGTGCCAGCAGCTTAGTGCCCCTCAGCGAGCAGTACTTC. Encoded protein: CASSLVPLSEQYF.

The gene calls are TRBV25-1 and TRBJ2-1, with 7 bases lining up with TRBD1. V dropped 2 bases and J dropped 6; count of bases not matched to a gene: 10. CDR3 size: 16 residues. The V gene's germline CDR1 is MGHDK and CDR2 SYGVNS. This CDR3 is CASSEVKKGAGNEQFF. CDR3 nucleotides: TGTGCCAGCAGTGAAGTAAAGAAGGGGGCAGGCAATGAGCAGTTCTTC.

This clonotype has a single count. This may arise from a read error, as a much more abundant clone is one base away. This chain uses TRBV5-5 with TRBJ2-5; a weak D match, TRBD2 (5 bases). Germline CDR1 SGHKS, CDR2 YYEKEE (reference sequence). CDR3 size: 14 residues. The CDR3 bases are TGTGCCAGCAGCTTTTCCAAGGTGGAGGAGACCCGGTACTTC. Its protein is CASSFSKVEETRYF.

The genes are TRBV29-1 and TRBJ2-2; D is undetermined. CDR1 is SQVTM, CDR2 ANQGSEA, per germline. The CDR3 has 10 residues. V lost 5 bases and J 4 bases, leaving 2 bases between the germline ends. CDR3 region: CSVFTGELFF. DNA for the CDR3: TGCAGCGTTTTCACCGGGGAGCTGTTTTTT.

The chain uses TRBV3-1 and TRBJ2-3; D tentatively reads TRBD1 or TRBD2 (5 bases each). CDR1 LGHDT and CDR2 YNNKEL come from the germline V gene (reference sequence). Between the trimmed V and J ends, which lost 0 bases and 2 bases, there was a span of 18 bases. The CDR3 contains 18 residues. CDR3 region: CASSQEGSGPTLTDTQYF. CDR3 coding DNA: TGTGCCAGCAGCCAAGAAGGATCGGGGCCAACTCTCACAGATACGCAGTATTTT.

This clonotype has a single count. This chain uses TRBV3-1 with TRBJ2-1; D gene ambiguous. The CDR3 contains 13 residues. The germline gives CDR1 LGHDT, CDR2 YNNKEL (reference sequence). The germline V and J ends were trimmed by 1 base and 13 bases, with 14 bases remaining between them. CDR3 sequence reads: CASSQGLLETQFF. The CDR3 nucleotides are TGTGCCAGCAGCCAAGGTTTGTTGGAGACCCAGTTCTTC.

Details on this clonotype: Germline and junction disagree at one end, which may indicate a read error. The chain carries TRBV11-1 and TRBJ2-5; D remains ambiguous. Judging by the DNA end, TRBJ2-7 fits better; the J call may be wrong. CDR1 and CDR2 (germline): SGHAT, FQDESV (reference sequence). The CDR3 runs 14 residues. The CDR3 sequence: CANSPPNRRHEQYF. The CDR3, as DNA: TGTGCCAACAGCCCCCCGAACCGACGCCACGAGCAGTACTTC.

This CDR3 reads CASSDRGTSTDTQYF. The CDR3 nucleotides are TGCGCCAGCAGTGATCGGGGGACTAGCACAGATACGCAGTATTTT. The V and J genes are TRBV5-1 and TRBJ2-3; D is perhaps TRBD2 (6 bases). Germline-derived CDR1 and CDR2 are SGHRS and YFSETQ. V lost 5 bases and J lost 0, with 13 bases in between. The CDR3 consists of 15 residues.

The gene calls are TRBV6-2 or TRBV6-3 and TRBJ2-4; 8 bases match TRBD2. Per the germline V gene, CDR1 is MNHEY and CDR2 is SVGEGT. The length of the CDR3 is 18 residues. V was pared by 4 bases and J by 2 bases, with 13 bases of the junction left unmatched. CDR3 sequence (DNA): TGTGCCAGCAGTTCGACATTAGCGGGGAAAACCTCCAAAAACATTCAGTACTTC. It translates to CASSSTLAGKTSKNIQYF.

This clonotype was observed at least ten times. The chain carries TRBV7-9 and TRBJ1-2; 9 bases match TRBD1. There are 17 residues in the CDR3. Germline assignment: CDR1 SEHNR and CDR2 FQNEAQ (reference sequence). V was clipped by 5 bases and J by 3 bases; unmatched bases: 13. The CDR3 nucleotides are TGTGCCAGCAGCCTAACCCCCGGGACAGGGACTTACTATGGCTACACCTTC. Amino acids: CASSLTPGTGTYYGYTF.

This chain connects TRBV3-1 to TRBJ2-3, with D tentatively TRBD1 (6 bases). The V gene's germline CDR1 is LGHDT and CDR2 YNNKEL (reference sequence). The CDR3 spans 12 residues. Trimming pared 1 base from V and 11 bases from J, leaving 10 bases between. The CDR3, as DNA: TGTGCCAGCAGCCAAGCGAGGACAGAGCAGTATTTT. It yields the protein CASSQARTEQYF.

This chain links TRBV9 with TRBJ1-2; possible D gene TRBD1, 5 bases. This CDR3 comprises 13 residues. Germline V gene sequence: CDR1 SGDLS, CDR2 YYNGEE. V was shortened by 2 bases and J by 7 bases, with 12 bases between the two germline ends. CDR3 in amino acids: CASSVGGVAGYTF. In nucleotides, the CDR3 is TGTGCCAGCAGCGTTGGAGGGGTCGCTGGCTACACCTTC.

This clonotype was counted a few times. V and J are TRBV25-1 and TRBJ2-6; a weak D match, TRBD1 (6 bases). Germline V CDR1 and CDR2: MGHDK, SYGVNS. V was pared by 0 bases and J by 0 bases, with 21 bases between. CDR3 length: 21 residues. CDR3 sequence (DNA): TGTGCCAGCAGTGAATACCCCGTAGACAGGAGACTGCACTCTGGGGCCAACGTCCTGACTTTC. Protein product: CASSEYPVDRRLHSGANVLTF.

The chain joins TRBV20-1 to TRBJ1-2, with D tentatively TRBD1 (5 bases). Between the trimmed V and J ends, which lost 0 bases and 3 bases, there was a span of 20 bases. The CDR3 has 17 amino acids. The V gene's germline CDR1 is DFQATT and CDR2 SNEGSKA (reference sequence). The CDR3 nucleotides are TGCAGTGCTAGAGATCAAGAGGGGTCGTTCGTCGACTATGGCTACACCTTC. This encodes CSARDQEGSFVDYGYTF.

CDR3 sequence: CASSFPDLPTGELFF. The CDR3 DNA reads TGTGCCAGCAGCTTTCCGGACTTACCCACCGGGGAGCTGTTTTTT. This chain joins TRBV7-2 and TRBJ2-2; weak D call: TRBD2 (5 bases). The CDR3 sequence is 15 residues long. V was trimmed by 3 bases and J by 4 bases, leaving 12 bases between them. Germline V gene sequence: CDR1 SGHTA, CDR2 FQGNSA.

This clonotype was counted between two and nine times. The chain uses TRBV21-1 and TRBJ1-2; the DNA was not compared with TRBD1, the D call given in the table. TRBV21-1 is reported as a pseudogene. The CDR3 is 13 amino acids. The CDR3 nucleotides are TGTGCCAGCAGCAAACAGGGGGGACAGTCAAACACCTTC. As protein: CASSKQGGQSNTF.

The V gene is TRBV5-6, the J gene TRBJ2-7, with D perhaps given as TRBD1 or TRBD2 (7 bases each). There are 16 residues in the CDR3. V lost 6 bases and J 7 bases, leaving 26 bases between the germline ends. Germline V CDR1 and CDR2: SGHDT, YYEEEE. The CDR3 DNA sequence: TGTGCCAGCATCTCAGGGGGGGGGACATATGGGAATGAGCAGTACTTC. It yields the protein CASISGGGTYGNEQYF.